The 4 T cell receptor beta chains in this list originate from one sample, sequenced in a study of circulating and synovial CD4+ cells in juvenile arthritis. The assay was immunoSEQ multiplex PCR, and TCRdb's table has in-frame clones only and misses some. This table holds under 40,000 clones, just over 90% found once. Source material: CD4+ T cells from blood. Source of these receptors: a human donor with juvenile idiopathic arthritis.

This chain joins TRBV5-1 and TRBJ2-5; TRBD2 is a possible D gene (6 bases). The germline V and J ends were trimmed by 4 bases and 0 bases, with 16 bases remaining between them. The CDR3 sequence is 16 residues long. CDR1 is SGHRS and CDR2 is YFSETQ in the germline V gene. CDR3 in amino acids: CASSLGTSMYQETQYF. CDR3 DNA sequence: TGCGCCAGCAGCCTCGGGACTTCCATGTACCAAGAGACCCAGTACTTC.

This clone was picked up one time. The CDR3 DNA reads TGTGCCATCAGCGGGACAGGCCGCTCCTACGAGCAGTACTTC. Translating it yields CAISGTGRSYEQYF. This chain joins TRBV10-3 and TRBJ2-7; TRBD1 agrees at 8 bases. The CDR3 sequence is 14 residues long. Germline loops: CDR1 ENHRY, CDR2 SYGVKD. Trimming took 6 bases from V and 0 from J; bases not matched to a gene: 4.

The J gene is TRBJ2-3, the V gene TRBV5-6; D is perhaps TRBD2 (6 bases). Trimming left V 1 base short and J 1 base short, with 19 bases between. Germline CDR1 and CDR2: SGHDT and YYEEEE. The CDR3 is 18 amino acids. CDR3 sequence reads: CASSLPGNFLAGTDTQYF. The CDR3 coding sequence is TGTGCCAGCAGCTTGCCAGGGAATTTTTTAGCGGGCACAGATACGCAGTATTTT.

The V gene is TRBV28, the J gene TRBJ2-7; tentatively, D is TRBD2 (5 bases). The CDR3 has 14 residues. Per the germline V gene, CDR1 is MDHEN and CDR2 is SYDVKM. V lost 6 bases and J lost 3, with 15 bases in between. The CDR3 loop is CASRSGKGFYEQYF. The CDR3 DNA reads TGTGCCAGCAGGAGCGGTAAAGGGTTCTACGAGCAGTACTTC.